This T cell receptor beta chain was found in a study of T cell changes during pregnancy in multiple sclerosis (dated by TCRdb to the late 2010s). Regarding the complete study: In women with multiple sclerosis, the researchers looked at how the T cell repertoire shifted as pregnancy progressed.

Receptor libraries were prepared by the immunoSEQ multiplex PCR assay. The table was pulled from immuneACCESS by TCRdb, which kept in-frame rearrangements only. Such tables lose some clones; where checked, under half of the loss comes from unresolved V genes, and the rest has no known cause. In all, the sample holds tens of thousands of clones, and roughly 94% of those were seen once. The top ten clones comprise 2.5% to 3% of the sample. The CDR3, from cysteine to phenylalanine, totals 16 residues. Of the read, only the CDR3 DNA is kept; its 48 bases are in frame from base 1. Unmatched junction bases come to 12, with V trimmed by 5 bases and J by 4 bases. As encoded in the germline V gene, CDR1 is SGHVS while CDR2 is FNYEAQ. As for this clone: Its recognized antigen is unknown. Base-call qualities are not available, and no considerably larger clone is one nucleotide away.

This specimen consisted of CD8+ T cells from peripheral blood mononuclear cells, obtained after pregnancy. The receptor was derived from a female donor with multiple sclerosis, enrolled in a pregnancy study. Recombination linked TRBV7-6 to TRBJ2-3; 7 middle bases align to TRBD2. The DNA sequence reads TGTGCCAGCAGCCAAATTGGGGGGGTTATCGCAGATACGCAGTATTTT. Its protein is CASSQIGGVIADTQYF.